This TCR beta chain was identified in a study of technical replicates of blood from a handful of donors. The method was immunoSEQ multiplex PCR; TCRdb's version includes in-frame clones alone and lacks a portion of them. The table shows approximately 87,000 clones, with 85% to 95% occurring only once. Germline V lookup: CDR1 SGHTA, CDR2 FQGTGA. CDR3 length equals 18 residues. Trimming took 1 base from V and 3 from J; bases not matched to a gene: 13. The TCR was taken from a human donor in good health. This chain joins TRBV7-3 and TRBJ2-3, with 7 positions matching TRBD2. Sequenced material: T cells isolated from PBMCs. The CDR3 sequence: CASSLNPLLLADTDTQYF. CDR3 DNA: TGTGCCAGCAGCTTAAACCCATTGCTGCTAGCGGATACAGATACGCAGTATTTT.